Listed here is a single TCR beta chain. Its antigen is not identified. Using a J-beta primer mix together with a sample-barcoded 5' primer, a second PCR was run for roughly 6 to 11 cycles. A template-switch adaptor containing 12 random nucleotides labeled each cDNA molecule. MiXCR, applied by TCRdb to the 5' RACE reads, yields one record per CDR3 protein. The sample shows about 970,000 distinct CDR3 sequences, roughly half of them seen only once. This sample is part of a study of blood T cells in healthy people across ages. Study-level points and caveats: Observed TCR beta diversity per million T cells went down as age went up. This fall followed a roughly linear course with age.

This CDR3 is 13 amino acids long. Looked up from germline, CDR1 is SQVTM and CDR2 is ANQGSEA. V trimming: 3 bases; J trimming: 6 bases; junction bases outside the gene matches: 4. The gene calls are TRBV29-1 and TRBJ2-1; 8 nucleotides align to TRBD1. The sample comprised blood. The source is a woman aged 55 to 70 in good health. DNA of the CDR3: TGCAGCGTTGAGACAGGGGAGGCCAATGAGCAGTTCTTC. Translating gives CSVETGEANEQFF.